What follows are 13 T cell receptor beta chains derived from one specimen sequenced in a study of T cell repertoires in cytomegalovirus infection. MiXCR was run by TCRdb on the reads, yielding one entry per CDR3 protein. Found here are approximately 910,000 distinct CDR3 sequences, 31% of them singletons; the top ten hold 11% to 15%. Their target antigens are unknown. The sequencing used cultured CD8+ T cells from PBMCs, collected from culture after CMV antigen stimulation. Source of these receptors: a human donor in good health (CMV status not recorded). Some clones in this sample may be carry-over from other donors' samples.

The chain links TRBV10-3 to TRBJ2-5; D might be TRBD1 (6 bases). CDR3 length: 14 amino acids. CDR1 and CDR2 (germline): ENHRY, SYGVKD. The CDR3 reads CARTGSAVEETQYF. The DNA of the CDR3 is TGTGCTCGAACAGGGTCTGCGGTTGAAGAGACCCAGTACTTC.

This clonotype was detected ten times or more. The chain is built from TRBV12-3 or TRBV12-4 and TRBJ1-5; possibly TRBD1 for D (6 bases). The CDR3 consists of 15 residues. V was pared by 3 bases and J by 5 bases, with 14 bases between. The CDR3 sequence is CASSLVGTPYQPQHF. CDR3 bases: TGTGCCAGCAGTTTGGTCGGGACACCGTATCAGCCCCAGCATTTT.

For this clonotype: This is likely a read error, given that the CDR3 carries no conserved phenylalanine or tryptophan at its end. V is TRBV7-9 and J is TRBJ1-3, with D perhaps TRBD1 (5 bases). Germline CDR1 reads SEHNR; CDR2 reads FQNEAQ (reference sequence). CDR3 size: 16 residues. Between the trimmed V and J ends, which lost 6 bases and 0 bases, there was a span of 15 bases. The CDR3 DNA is TGTGCCAGCAGAGGTTTGGGACCCCACTCTGGAAACACCATATATTCT. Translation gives CASRGLGPHSGNTIYS.

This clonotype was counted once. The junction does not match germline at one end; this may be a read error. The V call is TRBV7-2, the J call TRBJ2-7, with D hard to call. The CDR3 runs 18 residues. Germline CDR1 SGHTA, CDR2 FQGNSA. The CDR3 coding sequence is TGTGCCAGCAGCCGACTCCTCCTCACGGGCCGCGTCTCCTACGAGCAGCACTTC. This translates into CASSRLLLTGRVSYEQHF.

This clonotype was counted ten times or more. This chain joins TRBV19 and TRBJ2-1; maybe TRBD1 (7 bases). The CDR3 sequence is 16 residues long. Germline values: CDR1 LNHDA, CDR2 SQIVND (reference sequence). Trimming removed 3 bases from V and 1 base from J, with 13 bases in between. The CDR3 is CASSISAGGSYNEQFF. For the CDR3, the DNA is TGTGCCAGTAGTATCTCCGCAGGGGGGTCCTACAATGAGCAGTTCTTC. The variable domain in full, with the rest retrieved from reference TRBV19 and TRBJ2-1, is DGGITQSPKYLFRKEGQNVTLSCEQNLNHDAMYWYRQDPGQGLRLIYYSQIVNDFQKGDIAEGYSVSREKKESFPLTVTSAQKNPTAFYLCASSISAGGSYNEQFFGPGTRLTVL.

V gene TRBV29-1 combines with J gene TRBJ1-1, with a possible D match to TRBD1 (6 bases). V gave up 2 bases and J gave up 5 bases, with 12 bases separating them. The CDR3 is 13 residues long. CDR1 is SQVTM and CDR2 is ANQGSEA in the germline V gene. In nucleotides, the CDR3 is TGCAGCGTTGAAACACAGGGATATACTGAAGCTTTCTTT. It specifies CSVETQGYTEAFF.

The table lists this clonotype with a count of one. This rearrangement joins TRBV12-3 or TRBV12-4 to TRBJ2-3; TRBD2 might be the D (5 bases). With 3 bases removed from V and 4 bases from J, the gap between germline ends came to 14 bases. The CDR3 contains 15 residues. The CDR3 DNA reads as TGTGCCAGCAGTTTTCGGGGTCAGCCCCCAGATACGCAGTATTTT. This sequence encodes CASSFRGQPPDTQYF.

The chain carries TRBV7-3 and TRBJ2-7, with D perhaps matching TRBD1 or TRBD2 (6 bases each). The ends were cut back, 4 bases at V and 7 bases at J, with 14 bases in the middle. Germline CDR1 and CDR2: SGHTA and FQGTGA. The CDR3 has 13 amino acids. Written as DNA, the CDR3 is TGTGCCAGCAGCTCTAAGGGGGGCAGAGAGCAGTACTTC. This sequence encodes CASSSKGGREQYF.

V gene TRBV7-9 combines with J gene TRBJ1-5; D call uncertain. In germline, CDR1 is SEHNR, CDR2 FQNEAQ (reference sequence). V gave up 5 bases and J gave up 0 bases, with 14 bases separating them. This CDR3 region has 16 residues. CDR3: CASSLSLAYSNQPQHF. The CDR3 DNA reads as TGTGCCAGCAGCCTATCACTTGCCTATAGCAATCAGCCCCAGCATTTT.

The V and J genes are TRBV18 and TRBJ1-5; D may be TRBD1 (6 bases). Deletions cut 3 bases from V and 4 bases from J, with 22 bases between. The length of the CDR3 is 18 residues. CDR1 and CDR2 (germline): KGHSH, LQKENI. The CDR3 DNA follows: TGTGCCAGCTCACCCCTTGGACAGCTTGGAGGGGCGAATCAGCCCCAGCATTTT. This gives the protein CASSPLGQLGGANQPQHF.

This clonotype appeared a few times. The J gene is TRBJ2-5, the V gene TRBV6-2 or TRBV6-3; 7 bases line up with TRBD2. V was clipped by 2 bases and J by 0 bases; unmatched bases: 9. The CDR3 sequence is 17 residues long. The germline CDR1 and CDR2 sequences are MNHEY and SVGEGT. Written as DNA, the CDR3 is TGTGCCAGCAGTTACAAGGGAGCGGGGCCGTACCAAGAGACCCAGTACTTC. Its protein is CASSYKGAGPYQETQYF.

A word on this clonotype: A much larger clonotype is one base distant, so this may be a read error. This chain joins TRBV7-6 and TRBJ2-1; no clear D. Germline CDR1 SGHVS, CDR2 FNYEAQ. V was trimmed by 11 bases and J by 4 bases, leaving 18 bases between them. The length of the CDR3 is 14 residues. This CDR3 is CAVVPLQCYNEQFF. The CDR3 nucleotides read TGTGCCGTTGTCCCCTTGCAGTGTTACAATGAGCAGTTCTTC. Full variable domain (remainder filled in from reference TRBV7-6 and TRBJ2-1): GAGVSQSPRYKVTKRGQDVALRCDPISGHVSLYWYRQALGQGPEFLTYFNYEAQQDKSGLPNDRFSAERPEGSISTLTIQRTEQRDSAMYRCAVVPLQCYNEQFFGPGTRLTVL.

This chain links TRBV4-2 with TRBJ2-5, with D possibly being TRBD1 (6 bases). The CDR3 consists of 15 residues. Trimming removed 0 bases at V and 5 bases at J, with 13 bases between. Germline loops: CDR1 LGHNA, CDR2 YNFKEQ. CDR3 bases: TGTGCCAGCAGCCAAGACCTCGTAGGGGGTGAGACCCAGTACTTC. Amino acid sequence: CASSQDLVGGETQYF.